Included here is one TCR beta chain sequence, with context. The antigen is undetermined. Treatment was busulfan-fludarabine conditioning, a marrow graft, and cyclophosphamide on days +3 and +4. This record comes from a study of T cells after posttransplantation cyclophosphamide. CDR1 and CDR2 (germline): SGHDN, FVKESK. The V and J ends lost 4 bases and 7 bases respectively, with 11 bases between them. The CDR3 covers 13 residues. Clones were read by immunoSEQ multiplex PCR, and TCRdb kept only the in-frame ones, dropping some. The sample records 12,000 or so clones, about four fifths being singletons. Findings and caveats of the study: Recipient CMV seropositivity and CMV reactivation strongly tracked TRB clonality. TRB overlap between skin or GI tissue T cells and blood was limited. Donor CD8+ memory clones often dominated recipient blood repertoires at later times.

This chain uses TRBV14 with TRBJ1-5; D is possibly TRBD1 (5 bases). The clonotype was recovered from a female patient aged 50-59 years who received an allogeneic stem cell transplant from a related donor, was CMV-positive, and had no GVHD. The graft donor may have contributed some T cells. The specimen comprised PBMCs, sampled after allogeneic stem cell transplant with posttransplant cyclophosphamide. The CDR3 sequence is CASSPGGLQPQHF. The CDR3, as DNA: TGTGCCAGCAGCCCCGGGGGGTTGCAGCCCCAGCATTTT.